Shown below are 30 T cell receptor beta chains from a single sample sequenced in a study of blood T cell repertoires in COVID-19. Profiling relied on immunoSEQ multiplex PCR, and the TCRdb table lists in-frame clones only, not all of them. The sample lists 300,000 or so clones; more than 70% were seen once. Source material: peripheral blood. The receptors originated from a woman between 45 and 65 years old with acute or convalescent COVID-19.

The chain recombines TRBV19 with TRBJ1-3; D ambiguous. The CDR3 covers 15 residues. With 3 bases removed from V and 0 bases from J, the gap between germline ends came to 9 bases. In germline, CDR1 is LNHDA, CDR2 SQIVND (reference sequence). CDR3 amino acids: CASSIYRSSGNTIYF. The CDR3 DNA is TGTGCCAGTAGTATTTACAGAAGCTCTGGAAACACCATATATTTT.

The rearrangement joins TRBV6-4 to TRBJ1-5; TRBD1 agrees at 7 bases. The V and J ends lost 4 bases and 7 bases, in that order; junction bases with no gene match: 4. Germline V gives CDR1 MRHNA, CDR2 SNTAGT. This CDR3 has 13 amino acids. The CDR3 region has the DNA TGTGCCAGCAGTGCGGAGACAGGGCAGCCCCAGCATTTT. Its translation is CASSAETGQPQHF.

This clone was seen a few times. V gene TRBV9 combines with J gene TRBJ1-1; 7 bases align to TRBD1. Looked up from germline, CDR1 is SGDLS and CDR2 is YYNGEE. The CDR3 has 14 residues. V gave up 1 base and J gave up 5 bases; unmatched junction bases: 5. The CDR3 coding sequence is TGTGCCAGCAGCGTACGGACAGGAGGAACTGAAGCTTTCTTT. As protein: CASSVRTGGTEAFF.

This clone was seen a few times. The V call is TRBV11-3, the J call TRBJ2-3, with D unresolved. V was pared by 0 bases and J by 5 bases, with 3 bases between. Germline loops: CDR1 SGHNT, CDR2 YENEEA. The CDR3 length is 12 residues. Here the CDR3 DNA reads TGTGCCAGCAGCTTAGATCGAGATACGCAGTATTTT. Protein: CASSLDRDTQYF.

The rearrangement links TRBV6-5 to TRBJ2-1; tentatively, D is TRBD2 (6 bases). Germline-derived CDR1 and CDR2 are MNHEY and SVGAGI. CDR3 length: 13 residues. V was trimmed by 6 bases and J by 5 bases, leaving 11 bases between them. The CDR3 bases are TGTGCCAGCAGGCGGGACTTGAACAATGAGCAGTTCTTC. This sequence encodes CASRRDLNNEQFF.

This clone was picked up one time. The V call is TRBV5-6, the J call TRBJ2-1; tentatively, D is TRBD1 (6 bases). The CDR3 length is 15 residues. Trimming removed 5 bases from V and 8 bases from J, with 20 bases in between. Per germline, CDR1 SGHDT and CDR2 YYEEEE. The CDR3 spells CASSKTGTNKDEQFF. The CDR3 nucleotides read TGTGCCAGCAGTAAAACAGGGACGAACAAAGATGAGCAGTTCTTC. Variable domain in full (rest from reference TRBV5-6 and TRBJ2-1): DAGVTQSPTHLIKTRGQQVTLRCSPKSGHDTVSWYQQALGQGPQFIFQYYEEEERQRGNFPDRFSGHQFPNYSSELNVNALLLGDSALYLCASSKTGTNKDEQFFGPGTRLTVL.

The chain employs TRBV20-1 and TRBJ2-7, with 8 bases aligning to TRBD2. Germline CDR1 and CDR2: DFQATT and SNEGSKA (reference sequence). The V segment lost 3 bases and the J segment 5 bases; nucleotides outside the gene matches: 9. The CDR3 extends over 14 amino acids. The CDR3 protein is CSASRLASLDEQYF. In DNA, the CDR3 is TGCAGTGCTAGTAGACTAGCGTCTCTGGACGAGCAGTACTTC.

The J gene is TRBJ2-7, the V gene TRBV6-6; D may be TRBD2 (6 bases). The CDR3 is 13 amino acids. The germline gives CDR1 MNHNY, CDR2 SVGAGI (reference sequence). The V end was cut by 8 bases, the J end by 2 bases, with 13 bases between. This chain's CDR3 is CASRTGGAYEQYF. As DNA, the CDR3 is TGTGCCAGCCGGACGGGCGGGGCCTACGAGCAGTACTTC.

CDR3 region: CAISESTGGEYEQYF. Here the CDR3 DNA reads TGTGCCATCAGTGAGTCGACAGGGGGGGAGTACGAGCAGTACTTC. The chain recombines TRBV10-3 with TRBJ2-7; 9 bases fit TRBD1. The CDR3 is 15 amino acids. Unmatched junction bases numbered 4, after V lost 0 bases and J lost 4 bases. Germline CDR1 ENHRY, CDR2 SYGVKD.

The chain uses TRBV29-1 and TRBJ2-4, with 12 bases fitting TRBD2. The CDR3 consists of 22 residues. Germline CDR1 is SQVTM and CDR2 is ANQGSEA. V shed 1 base and J 10 bases; nucleotides not matched to a gene: 29. Here the CDR3 DNA reads TGCAGCGTTGAAGGACGGACGGGGGATGGACTAGCGGGATCACCCAACTCCAAGATTCAGTACTTC. It encodes CSVEGRTGDGLAGSPNSKIQYF.

This chain links TRBV11-2 with TRBJ2-3, with 11 nucleotides matching TRBD2. The CDR3 consists of 15 residues. J lost 4 bases, V lost 5 bases, and 5 bases had no gene match. Germline CDR1 reads SGHAT; CDR2 reads FQNNGV. CDR3 in DNA: TGTGCCAGCAGCGCACTAGCGGGAGCGGCAGATACGCAGTATTTT. This translates into CASSALAGAADTQYF.

V is TRBV5-1 and J is TRBJ2-3; 10 nucleotides agree with TRBD1. The V segment lost 0 bases and the J segment 4 bases; nucleotides outside the gene matches: 2. This CDR3 spans 15 amino acids. CDR1 SGHRS and CDR2 YFSETQ come from the germline V gene. The CDR3 region has the DNA TGCGCCAGCAGCTTGGCGGGACAGGGGTCAGATACGCAGTATTTT. Residues: CASSLAGQGSDTQYF.

This rearrangement joins TRBV19 to TRBJ1-4, with unresolved D. Germline V gene sequence: CDR1 LNHDA, CDR2 SQIVND (reference sequence). This CDR3 region has 17 residues. Between the trimmed V and J ends, which lost 10 bases and 2 bases, there was a span of 23 bases. The chain's CDR3 is CATPSETRVGTNEKLFF. The CDR3 coding sequence is TGTGCCACCCCTAGTGAGACGAGGGTAGGCACTAATGAAAAACTGTTTTTT.

The chain uses TRBV11-3 and TRBJ2-3, with 9 bases lining up with TRBD2. Germline V gene lookup returns CDR1 SGHNT and CDR2 YENEEA. Trimming at V came to 0 bases and at J to 3 bases, leaving 1 base not matched to a gene. This CDR3 contains 15 residues. Here the CDR3 DNA reads TGTGCCAGCAGCTTAGATGGACTAGCGACAGATACGCAGTATTTT. It yields the protein CASSLDGLATDTQYF.

The chain links TRBV5-1 to TRBJ1-2; TRBD1 might be the D (5 bases). Trimming took 4 bases from V and 0 from J, leaving 10 bases between them. This CDR3 region has 14 residues. Germline-derived CDR1 and CDR2 are SGHRS and YFSETQ. CDR3 residues: CASSLDTANYGYTF. Here the CDR3 DNA reads TGCGCCAGCAGCCTGGACACAGCTAACTATGGCTACACCTTC.

Of note for this clone: This sample also contains other DNA sequences that code for the same CDR3. The J gene is TRBJ1-1, the V gene TRBV5-4, with 7 bases fitting TRBD1. The CDR3 runs 14 residues. Losses at the gene ends were 4 bases for V and 1 base for J; bases not matched to a gene: 4. CDR1 and CDR2 from the germline V gene are SGHNT and YYREEE (reference sequence). Here the CDR3 DNA reads TGTGCCAGCAGCCTGGGACAGAGGAACACTGAAGCTTTCTTT. Protein product: CASSLGQRNTEAFF.

This chain joins TRBV18 and TRBJ1-3; D unclear. Between the trimmed V and J ends, which lost 2 bases and 2 bases, there was a span of 7 bases. The CDR3 length is 14 residues. In germline, CDR1 is KGHSH, CDR2 LQKENI. The CDR3 DNA reads as TGTGCCAGCTCACCAGGCAGGCCTGGAAACACCATATATTTT. It yields the protein CASSPGRPGNTIYF.

Turning to this clone: Other nucleotide sequences in the sample specify the same CDR3. This rearrangement joins TRBV7-3 to TRBJ2-1; 11 nucleotides match TRBD2. The junction had 4 bases not matched to a gene; V was cut back by 5 bases and J by 4 bases. The germline CDR1 and CDR2 sequences are SGHTA and FQGTGA. This CDR3 contains 15 residues. As DNA, the CDR3 is TGTGCCAGCAGCCCACTAGCGGGAGTTTACAATGAGCAGTTCTTC. It yields the protein CASSPLAGVYNEQFF.

This chain joins TRBV6-5 and TRBJ2-1; 11 nucleotides align to TRBD1. This CDR3 has 15 residues. Germline CDR1 MNHEY, CDR2 SVGAGI. With 2 bases clipped from V and 4 bases from J, the junction kept 1 base outside the gene matches. The CDR3 nucleotides are TGTGCCAGCAGTTACCGGGACAGGGGGTACAATGAGCAGTTCTTC. Encoded protein: CASSYRDRGYNEQFF.

This clone was observed a single time. The sample contains more than one DNA sequence encoding this CDR3. The chain combines TRBV7-3 with TRBJ2-3, with unresolved D. This CDR3 spans 15 amino acids. V was trimmed by 0 bases and J by 0 bases, leaving 7 bases between them. Germline V lookup: CDR1 SGHTA, CDR2 FQGTGA. The CDR3 here is CASSLTRGSTDTQYF. The CDR3 DNA reads as TGTGCCAGCAGCTTAACGCGCGGTAGCACAGATACGCAGTATTTT.

V gene TRBV6-5 combines with J gene TRBJ2-5; the match to TRBD1 covers 9 bases. Trimming took 6 bases from V and 4 from J; bases not matched to a gene: 9. CDR1 MNHEY and CDR2 SVGAGI come from the germline V gene. This CDR3 is built from 15 residues. Here the CDR3 reads CASSRDRVNGETQYF. CDR3 nucleotides: TGTGCCAGCAGCCGGGACAGGGTGAATGGAGAGACCCAGTACTTC.

V is TRBV28 and J is TRBJ2-7; D call uncertain. The CDR3 is 12 amino acids. The V gene's germline CDR1 is MDHEN and CDR2 SYDVKM. V was cut by 2 bases and J by 3 bases, with 5 bases left in between. CDR3 DNA: TGTGCCAGCAGTTTAATCCGCTACGAGCAGTACTTC. Translated: CASSLIRYEQYF.

This chain connects TRBV25-1 to TRBJ2-5, with 9 bases fitting TRBD2. Germline CDR1 is MGHDK and CDR2 is SYGVNS. This CDR3 comprises 17 residues. Unmatched junction bases numbered 12, after V lost 7 bases and J lost 0 bases. As DNA, the CDR3 is TGTGCCAGCAACGCCGGGACTAGCAGCTCGTACCAAGAGACCCAGTACTTC. Translation: CASNAGTSSSYQETQYF.

In this sample, this clone turned up once. The chain links TRBV29-1 to TRBJ1-4; 7 bases agree with TRBD1. Germline-derived CDR1 and CDR2 are SQVTM and ANQGSEA. Unmatched junction bases numbered 4, after V lost 6 bases and J lost 6 bases. This CDR3 comprises 12 residues. CDR3: CSVGTDYEKLFF. CDR3 bases: TGCAGCGTCGGGACAGATTATGAAAAACTGTTTTTT.

The chain has TRBV11-1 and TRBJ1-4; D is possibly TRBD1 (6 bases). V was trimmed by 3 bases and J by 7 bases, leaving 15 bases between them. Germline CDR1 and CDR2: SGHAT and FQDESV (reference sequence). This CDR3 contains 15 residues. As DNA, the CDR3 is TGTGCCAGCAGCTTTACAGGACAGCAGGGTGAAAAACTGTTTTTT. Residues: CASSFTGQQGEKLFF.

This clone is a singleton in its sample. The rearrangement links TRBV27 to TRBJ2-3; D gene ambiguous. Germline CDR1 and CDR2: MNHEY and SMNVEV (reference sequence). V lost 7 bases and J 4 bases, leaving 18 bases between the germline ends. This CDR3 region has 15 residues. CDR3 nucleotides: TGTGCCAGCACCGGAGACCCCTTCGCCGCAGATACGCAGTATTTT. The encoded protein is CASTGDPFAADTQYF.

The J gene is TRBJ1-5, the V gene TRBV23-1, with 8 positions matching TRBD1. TRBV23-1 has ORF status, its function being uncertain. Losses at the gene ends were 7 bases for V and 3 bases for J; bases not matched to a gene: 8. This CDR3 has 15 residues. The DNA of the CDR3 is TGCGCCAGCATCACAACGGGACAGGTCAATCAGCCCCAGCATTTT. Residues: CASITTGQVNQPQHF.

The chain carries TRBV2 and TRBJ1-1; tentatively, D is TRBD1 (6 bases). V was trimmed by 6 bases and J by 5 bases, leaving 10 bases between them. Germline values: CDR1 SNHLY, CDR2 FYNNEI. This CDR3 contains 12 residues. DNA of the CDR3: TGTGCCAGCAGACAGGGAGGGACTGAAGCTTTCTTT. Translating gives CASRQGGTEAFF.

This rearrangement joins TRBV5-1 to TRBJ2-3, with D perhaps TRBD2 (6 bases). V gave up 4 bases and J gave up 5 bases, with 14 bases separating them. This CDR3 contains 14 residues. CDR1 is SGHRS, CDR2 YFSETQ, per germline. In DNA, the CDR3 is TGCGCCAGCAGCATCGGGACTGTCCGAGATACGCAGTATTTT. This sequence encodes CASSIGTVRDTQYF. Complete variable domain (other parts from reference TRBV5-1 and TRBJ2-3): KAGVTQTPRYLIKTRGQQVTLSCSPISGHRSVSWYQQTPGQGLQFLFEYFSETQRNKGNFPGRFSGRQFSNSRSEMNVSTLELGDSALYLCASSIGTVRDTQYFGPGTRLTVL.

This chain joins TRBV21-1 and TRBJ1-5; the DNA was not used to check the table's D call, TRBD1. TRBV21-1 is a known pseudogene. The CDR3 is made up of 17 amino acids. The CDR3 loop is CASSTEPLWGSNQPQHF. CDR3 coding DNA: TGTGCCAGCAGCACAGAGCCCTTGTGGGGCAGCAATCAGCCCCAGCATTTT.